The present TCR beta chain was sequenced within a study of blood T cell repertoires in COVID-19. Turning to the study itself: The origin of the acute and convalescent COVID-19 samples was the United States, Italy and Spain. Sample material is recorded as cDNA or gDNA derived from T cells, B-cell-depleted T cells, or PBMCs.

The CDR3 length is 18 residues. The germline V gene encodes CDR1 LNHDA and CDR2 SQIVND (reference sequence). V shed 6 bases and J 2 bases; nucleotides not matched to a gene: 11. In the original processing: Estimation of nucleated cell counts relied on the amplification of reference gene primers. Only in-frame clones appear in the TCRdb table, and some are missing; sequencing was by immunoSEQ multiplex PCR. That table is the source of V, J and clone size, and D and trimming were worked out from the DNA. The sample holds roughly 100,000 clones; approximately 90% are singletons and the top ten take 5.1%.

The TCR sequence derives from a man in his fifties or sixties with acute or convalescent COVID-19. V and J are TRBV19 and TRBJ1-5; 12 bases match TRBD1. Material: peripheral blood. DNA for the CDR3: TGTGCCAGTAGCCCTTCGGGACAGGGGGCAGGGGGCAATCAGCCCCAGCATTTT. This codes for CASSPSGQGAGGNQPQHF.